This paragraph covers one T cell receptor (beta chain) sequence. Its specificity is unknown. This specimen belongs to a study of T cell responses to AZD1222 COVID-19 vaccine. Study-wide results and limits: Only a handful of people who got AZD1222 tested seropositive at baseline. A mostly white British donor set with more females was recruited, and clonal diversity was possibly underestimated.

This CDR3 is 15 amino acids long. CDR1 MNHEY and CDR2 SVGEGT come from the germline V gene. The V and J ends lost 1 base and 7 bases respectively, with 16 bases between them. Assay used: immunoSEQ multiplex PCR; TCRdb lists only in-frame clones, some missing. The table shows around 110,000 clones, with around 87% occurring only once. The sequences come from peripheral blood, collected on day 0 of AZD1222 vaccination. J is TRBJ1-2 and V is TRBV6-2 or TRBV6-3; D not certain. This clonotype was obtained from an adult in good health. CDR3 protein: CASSYWVEPGFGYTF. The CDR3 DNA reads TGTGCCAGCAGTTACTGGGTGGAGCCCGGCTTTGGCTACACCTTC.